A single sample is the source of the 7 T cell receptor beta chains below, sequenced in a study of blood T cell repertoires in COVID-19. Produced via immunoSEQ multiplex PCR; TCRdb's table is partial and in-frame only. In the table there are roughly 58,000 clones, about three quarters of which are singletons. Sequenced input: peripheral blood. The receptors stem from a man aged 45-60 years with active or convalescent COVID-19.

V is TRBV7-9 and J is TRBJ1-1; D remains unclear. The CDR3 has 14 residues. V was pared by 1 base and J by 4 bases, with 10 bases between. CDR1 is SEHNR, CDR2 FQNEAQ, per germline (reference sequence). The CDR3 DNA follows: TGTGCCAGCAGCTTAGTTGGCGGGTCCACTGAAGCTTTCTTT. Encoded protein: CASSLVGGSTEAFF.

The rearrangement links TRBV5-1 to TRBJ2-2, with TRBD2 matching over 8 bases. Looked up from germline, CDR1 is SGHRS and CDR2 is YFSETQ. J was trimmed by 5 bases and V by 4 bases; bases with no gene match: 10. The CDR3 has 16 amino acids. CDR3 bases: TGCGCCAGCAGCCCCTACCCGGGACTAGAGACCGGGGAGCTGTTTTTT. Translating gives CASSPYPGLETGELFF.

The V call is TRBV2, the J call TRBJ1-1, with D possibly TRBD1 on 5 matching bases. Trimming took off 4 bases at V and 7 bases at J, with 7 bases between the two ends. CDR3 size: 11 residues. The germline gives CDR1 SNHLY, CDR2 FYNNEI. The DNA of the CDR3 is TGTGCCAGCAGTGGAACAGGTGAAGCTTTCTTT. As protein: CASSGTGEAFF.

The DNA for the CDR3 is TGTGCCAGCAGCCACGGGAGTGAAGCTTTCTTT. Encoded protein: CASSHGSEAFF. This chain connects TRBV3-1 (or the pseudogene TRBV3-2) to TRBJ1-1; no clear D. The V and J ends lost 3 bases and 7 bases respectively, with 6 bases between them. This CDR3 is 11 amino acids long. Germline assignment: CDR1 LGHDT and CDR2 YNNKEL (reference sequence).

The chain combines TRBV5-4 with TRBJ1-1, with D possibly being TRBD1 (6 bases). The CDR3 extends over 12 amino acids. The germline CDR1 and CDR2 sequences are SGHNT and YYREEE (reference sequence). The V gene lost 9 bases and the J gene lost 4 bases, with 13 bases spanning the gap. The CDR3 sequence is CATIRGGTEAFF. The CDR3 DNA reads TGTGCCACCATCCGAGGGGGCACTGAAGCTTTCTTT.

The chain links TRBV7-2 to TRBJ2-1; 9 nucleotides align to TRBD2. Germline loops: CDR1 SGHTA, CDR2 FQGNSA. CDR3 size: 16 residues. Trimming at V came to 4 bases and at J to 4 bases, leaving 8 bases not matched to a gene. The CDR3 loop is CASSSSPAGGYNEQFF. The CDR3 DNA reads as TGTGCCAGCAGCTCGTCCCCAGCGGGGGGTTACAATGAGCAGTTCTTC.

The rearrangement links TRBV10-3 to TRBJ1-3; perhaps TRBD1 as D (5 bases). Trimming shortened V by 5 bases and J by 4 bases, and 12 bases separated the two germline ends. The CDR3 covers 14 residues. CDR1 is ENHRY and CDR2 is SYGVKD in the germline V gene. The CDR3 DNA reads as TGTGCCATCAGTAATCAGGGTTCGGGAAACACCATATATTTT. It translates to CAISNQGSGNTIYF.